A single sample gave rise to the 10 T cell receptor beta chains below, sequenced in a study of blood T cell repertoires in COVID-19. Here immunoSEQ multiplex PCR was the method, and the copy in TCRdb shows in-frame clones only, minus some. Of about 180,000 clones in the sample, roughly 86% are singletons; the top ten hold roughly 7%. Source material: peripheral blood. Receptors were obtained from a man aged 50 to 59 with active or convalescent COVID-19.

The chain links TRBV18 to TRBJ1-2; 8 bases match TRBD1. Per germline, CDR1 KGHSH and CDR2 LQKENI. The CDR3 is made up of 18 amino acids. J was trimmed by 4 bases and V by 4 bases; bases with no gene match: 17. The CDR3 nucleotides read TGTGCCAGCTCACAAGACCCAACAGGGGGGTTTATGGGCTATGGCTACACCTTC. Residues: CASSQDPTGGFMGYGYTF.

V and J are TRBV7-2 and TRBJ2-7; D unclear. Trimming left V 0 bases short and J 12 bases short, with 9 bases between. CDR1 and CDR2 from the germline V gene are SGHTA and FQGNSA. The CDR3 consists of 11 residues. CDR3 coding DNA: TGTGCCAGCAGCTTAGCCGCGGAGAGGTACTTC. Its protein is CASSLAAERYF.

V gene TRBV7-8 combines with J gene TRBJ2-3; TRBD2 aligns across 7 bases. J lost 2 bases, V lost 5 bases, and 10 bases had no gene match. Germline CDR1 SGHVS, CDR2 FQNEAQ. This CDR3 contains 16 residues. This chain's CDR3 is CASSPTGLAATDTQYF. CDR3 bases: TGTGCCAGCAGCCCCACCGGGCTAGCGGCCACAGATACGCAGTATTTT.

This chain uses TRBV5-4 with TRBJ2-5; 11 nucleotides match TRBD1. The CDR3 is made up of 16 amino acids. J lost 5 bases, V lost 0 bases, and 6 bases had no gene match. CDR1 is SGHNT and CDR2 is YYREEE in the germline V gene (reference sequence). CDR3 amino acids: CASSLDGQGAEETQYF. The CDR3 DNA sequence: TGTGCCAGCAGCTTGGACGGACAGGGGGCGGAGGAGACCCAGTACTTC.

The chain recombines TRBV11-3 with TRBJ1-3; possible D gene TRBD1, 5 bases. V was pared by 0 bases and J by 2 bases, with 11 bases between. CDR1 is SGHNT and CDR2 is YENEEA in the germline V gene. This CDR3 spans 16 amino acids. Here the CDR3 reads CASSLDRVRAGNTIYF. CDR3 coding DNA: TGTGCCAGCAGCTTAGATCGAGTCAGGGCTGGAAACACCATATATTTT.

The chain recombines TRBV28 with TRBJ1-2, with 8 nucleotides matching TRBD1. The ends lost 6 bases at V and 4 bases at J; junction bases unmatched: 10. In germline, CDR1 is MDHEN, CDR2 SYDVKM. The CDR3 extends over 15 amino acids. The CDR3 here is CASRRSGGASYGYTF. The CDR3 region has the DNA TGTGCCAGCAGGCGATCAGGGGGCGCATCCTATGGCTACACCTTC.

The rearrangement joins TRBV2 to TRBJ1-2; TRBD1 matches at 8 bases. CDR1 SNHLY and CDR2 FYNNEI come from the germline V gene. With V trimmed by 4 bases and J by 6 bases, 4 bases remained unmatched. The CDR3 sequence is 13 residues long. CDR3 coding DNA: TGTGCCAGCAGTGTACAGGGGGTAAATGGCTACACCTTC. Protein sequence: CASSVQGVNGYTF.

The chain employs TRBV5-5 and TRBJ1-1; 9 nucleotides agree with TRBD1. Trimming took 3 bases from V and 0 from J; bases not matched to a gene: 6. The CDR3 runs 16 residues. CDR1 is SGHKS, CDR2 YYEKEE, per germline (reference sequence). The CDR3 protein is CASSWNTGGLNTEAFF. The DNA of the CDR3 is TGTGCCAGCAGCTGGAACACAGGGGGCCTGAACACTGAAGCTTTCTTT.

This clone showed up just once. CDR3 DNA: TGTGCCAGCAGCCAAGATCTCACCGGGGGTTACGAGCAGTACTTC. Its protein product is CASSQDLTGGYEQYF. The chain links TRBV4-2 to TRBJ2-7, with a weak D call TRBD2 (6 bases). CDR1 and CDR2 (germline): LGHNA, YNFKEQ. Trimming left V 0 bases short and J 4 bases short, with 13 bases between. The length of the CDR3 is 15 residues.

This clone was found a few times. The rearrangement uses TRBV19 and TRBJ1-2, with 7 nucleotides matching TRBD1. Germline V gene lookup returns CDR1 LNHDA and CDR2 SQIVND (reference sequence). The V segment lost 3 bases and the J segment 4 bases; nucleotides outside the gene matches: 8. This CDR3 is 15 amino acids long. CDR3 coding DNA: TGTGCCAGTAGTATGACAGGGTCCCTTCTCTATGGCTACACCTTC. This gives the protein CASSMTGSLLYGYTF.